A selection of T cell receptor beta chains follows, all from one sample in a study of shared clonotypes between healthy human individuals. Libraries were prepared by immunoSEQ multiplex PCR; TCRdb keeps only in-frame clonotypes and omits some of them. The sample holds millions of clones, 85% to 95% seen once. The sample was naive CD4+ T cells sorted from blood. Receptors originate from a man between 18 and 35 years old in good health. Each CDR3 is given without its conserved first and last residue. Each record gives: V gene, J gene, CDR3 protein.

TRBV19	TRBJ2-3	ASSIGAGSTDTQY
TRBV15	TRBJ2-7	ATSRAGTGVFEQY
TRBV2	TRBJ2-7	ASSGLAGLEQY
TRBV19	TRBJ1-5	ASSNLGTGSSNQPQH
TRBV5-1	TRBJ2-5	AGPPFGVQETQY
TRBV5-6	TRBJ1-6	ASSLANSPLH
TRBV6-5	TRBJ1-6	ASSYSAVFYNSPLH
TRBV27	TRBJ2-1	ASSRAQGINEQF
TRBV2	TRBJ1-4	ASSVNSGRINEKLF
TRBV5-1	TRBJ2-7	ASSLLGGSSYEQY
TRBV11-2	TRBJ1-1	ASSDSMNTEAF
TRBV5-4	TRBJ1-1	ASRLNRNTEAF
TRBV7-8	TRBJ2-2	ASSPRTGTTNTGELF
TRBV19	TRBJ1-5	ASSIGGTGQPQH
TRBV30	TRBJ1-1	AWSVLRHMIQNTEAF
TRBV7-6	TRBJ2-2	ASSLRSGGTGELF
TRBV25-1	TRBJ1-5	ASSDGGATPQH
TRBV7-3	TRBJ2-3	ASSLRPGTDTQY
TRBV6-1	TRBJ1-5	ASSENTNQPQH
TRBV4-1	TRBJ2-2	ASSQPRRGGELF
TRBV19	TRBJ1-1	ASSIQGGTEAF
TRBV6-1	TRBJ2-7	ASSGQLGFYEQY
TRBV6-6	TRBJ2-2	AVAQTGTNTGELF
TRBV28	TRBJ2-3	ASSALGQGFTDTQY
TRBV28	TRBJ2-5	ASSLRWAGASQETQY
TRBV6-6	TRBJ2-3	ASSFRQSTDTQY
TRBV11-2	TRBJ2-3	ASSRPLELHSDTQY
TRBV29-1	TRBJ2-1	SVRPRLAGVYNEQF
TRBV29-1	TRBJ1-1	SVVQGARYSEAF
TRBV10-3	TRBJ1-6	AIEVNSPLH
TRBV6-5	TRBJ2-7	ASSRQGDYYEQY
TRBV7-2	TRBJ2-5	ASSTRKETQY
TRBV12-5	TRBJ2-7	ASGLGGVTGYEQY
TRBV29-1	TRBJ2-7	SVRRQGTDSYEQY
TRBV10-3	TRBJ1-2	AAGTATNYGYT
TRBV5-1	TRBJ2-7	ASSLTSSAYEQY
TRBV4-2	TRBJ2-6	ASSQEGRSSGANVLT
TRBV27	TRBJ1-2	ASSNLTRRYGYT
TRBV19	TRBJ1-2	ASSRGRDDGYT
TRBV10-2	TRBJ2-3	ASRIFDSPGTDTQY
TRBV6-1	TRBJ2-3	ASSGRTGGTDTQY
TRBV28	TRBJ2-7	ASSTSGYEQY